Detailed here is one TCR beta chain. This clonotype appeared many times. There is no known antigen for this receptor. The input lacks base qualities; no much larger clone sits a single base away. This record comes from a study of CDR3 diversity in severe acne (dated by TCRdb to between 2018 and 2021). The receptor library was made with PCR. The instrument was an Illumina HiSeq 2000. TCRdb took the public reads, trimmed them with fastp at Q25, ran MiXCR for clone calling and kept in-frame beta chains. CDR3 protein duplicates are merged, each entry listing the most common genes and DNA. The sample yields 84,000 or so distinct CDR3 sequences; 45% to 55% were counted once. Roughly a tenth of the sample is in the top ten clones. This TCR derives from a male donor in good health, serving as a control. The sequencing sample was made of blood.

The DNA sequence is given as TGTGCCAGCAGCTTTGGAGGGGACGAGACCCAGTACTTC. Its protein reads: CASSFGGDETQYF. Recombination joined TRBV5-6 with TRBJ2-5, and TRBD2 may be the D gene, going by 6 matching bases. The CDR3, cysteine through phenylalanine, is 13 amino acids long. The read is trimmed to its CDR3 DNA, 39 bases read in frame from base 1. CDR1 and CDR2 are read off the germline V gene as SGHDT and YYEEEE. Deletion took 2 bases off V and 5 bases off J, with a span of 10 bases between the germline ends.